The 30 T cell receptor beta chains in this list originate from one sample, sequenced in a study of T cell responses to AZD1222 COVID-19 vaccine. Libraries were prepared by immunoSEQ multiplex PCR; TCRdb keeps only in-frame clonotypes and omits some of them. There are 130,000 or so clones in the sample; around nine tenths occur only once, and under 35% lies in the top ten. Sequencing was performed on peripheral blood, taken on day 0 of AZD1222 vaccination. Receptors were obtained from an adult in good health.

The CDR3 nucleotides are TGTGCCATCACCCGAAACCTCTGGGGGGGGAACACTGAAGCTTTCTTT. It specifies CAITRNLWGGNTEAFF. V is TRBV10-3 and J is TRBJ1-1; D is perhaps TRBD1 (5 bases). V was clipped by 7 bases and J by 1 base, with 19 bases between them. CDR3 length: 16 residues. Germline CDR1 reads ENHRY; CDR2 reads SYGVKD.

The chain employs TRBV12-3 or TRBV12-4 and TRBJ1-1; no clear D. The CDR3 contains 13 residues. Trimming left V 2 bases short and J 9 bases short, with 13 bases between. CDR3 nucleotides: TGTGCCAGCAGTTTAAGTGCGGGCTCCCAAGCTTTCTTT. Protein product: CASSLSAGSQAFF.

The DNA of the CDR3 is TGTGCCAGCAGTGAAGCCCGGACCGTGGTCGAGCAGTACTTC. The encoded protein is CASSEARTVVEQYF. The rearrangement uses TRBV2 and TRBJ2-7; D is unresolved. The CDR3 totals 14 residues. Germline V CDR1 and CDR2: SNHLY, FYNNEI. The V end lost 0 bases, the J end lost 6 bases, and 12 bases lay between the germline ends.

This clone was seen a handful of times. This chain connects TRBV28 to TRBJ2-2, with a tentative D call TRBD2 (5 bases). Trimming took 7 bases from V and 1 from J, leaving 10 bases between them. The CDR3 contains 14 residues. The germline V gene encodes CDR1 MDHEN and CDR2 SYDVKM. The CDR3 loop reads CASTEGRNTGELFF. The CDR3 nucleotides are TGTGCCAGCACCGAGGGTAGGAACACCGGGGAGCTGTTTTTT.

This clone was recorded once. The V gene is TRBV7-9, the J gene TRBJ1-4; 7 bases agree with TRBD1. The CDR3 is 16 amino acids. The germline V gene has CDR1 SEHNR and CDR2 FQNEAQ (reference sequence). V gave up 5 bases and J gave up 4 bases; unmatched junction bases: 10. CDR3 protein: CASSPQGVLHNEKLFF. The CDR3 DNA reads TGTGCCAGCAGCCCGCAGGGGGTCCTACATAATGAAAAACTGTTTTTT.

The rearrangement links TRBV5-1 to TRBJ1-6; D might be TRBD1 (6 bases). V dropped 4 bases and J dropped 6 bases, with 17 bases sitting between them. The V gene's germline CDR1 is SGHRS and CDR2 YFSETQ. The CDR3 contains 16 residues. The CDR3: CASSPSGGRSNSPLHF. CDR3 coding DNA: TGCGCCAGCAGCCCATCTGGGGGCAGAAGTAATTCACCCCTCCACTTT. Drawing the rest from reference TRBV5-1 and TRBJ1-6, the complete variable domain is KAGVTQTPRYLIKTRGQQVTLSCSPISGHRSVSWYQQTPGQGLQFLFEYFSETQRNKGNFPGRFSGRQFSNSRSEMNVSTLELGDSALYLCASSPSGGRSNSPLHFGNGTRLTVT.

The chain recombines TRBV19 with TRBJ1-5; tentative D call: TRBD1 (6 bases). Trimming removed 4 bases from V and 6 bases from J, with 10 bases in between. This CDR3 contains 13 residues. CDR1 and CDR2 (germline): LNHDA, SQIVND (reference sequence). The CDR3 reads CASSTQGPQPQHF. For the CDR3, the DNA is TGTGCCAGTAGTACCCAGGGGCCTCAGCCCCAGCATTTT.

The rearrangement joins TRBV7-2 to TRBJ2-1, with 10 bases identical to TRBD2. V lost 4 bases, J lost 3 bases, and 3 bases stayed unmatched. This CDR3 has 15 amino acids. Germline CDR1 SGHTA, CDR2 FQGNSA. Here the CDR3 reads CASSWTSGHYNEQFF. DNA of the CDR3: TGTGCCAGCAGCTGGACTAGCGGACACTACAATGAGCAGTTCTTC.

This chain links TRBV19 with TRBJ1-1; no clear D. Germline CDR1 LNHDA, CDR2 SQIVND (reference sequence). There are 14 residues in the CDR3. Trimming took off 4 bases at V and 4 bases at J, with 13 bases between the two ends. The CDR3 region has the DNA TGTGCCAGTAGTACCACTTGGGATGGCACTGAAGCTTTCTTT. Its translation: CASSTTWDGTEAFF.

This clone was observed once. The chain joins TRBV5-6 to TRBJ2-5; D not resolved. CDR3 length equals 14 residues. Trimming shortened V by 1 base and J by 3 bases, and 10 bases separated the two germline ends. Germline V gene lookup returns CDR1 SGHDT and CDR2 YYEEEE. The CDR3 sequence: CASSLQGVKETQYF. The CDR3 DNA reads TGTGCCAGCAGCTTGCAAGGAGTCAAAGAGACCCAGTACTTC.

The rearrangement links TRBV28 to TRBJ1-2; D is unresolved. The CDR3 covers 12 residues. CDR1 and CDR2 (germline): MDHEN, SYDVKM. Trimming removed 4 bases from V and 2 bases from J, with 5 bases in between. The CDR3 DNA reads as TGTGCCAGCAGTTCCGTCAACTATGGCTACACCTTC. This gives the protein CASSSVNYGYTF.

The chain couples TRBV11-2 to TRBJ2-7, with D uncertain. The CDR3 has 13 amino acids. V dropped 2 bases and J dropped 2 bases, with 7 bases sitting between them. Per germline, CDR1 SGHAT and CDR2 FQNNGV. The CDR3 region has the DNA TGTGCCAGCAGCTTAACCCTAGCCTACGAGCAGTACTTC. Translating gives CASSLTLAYEQYF.

The V gene is TRBV10-3, the J gene TRBJ2-7; possible D gene TRBD2, 6 bases. The CDR3 covers 16 residues. Germline V gene sequence: CDR1 ENHRY, CDR2 SYGVKD. The V end lost 2 bases, the J end lost 0 bases, and 14 bases lay between the germline ends. CDR3 DNA: TGTGCCATCAGTGAGGGGTTCGGCGGGGCCTCCTACGAGCAGTACTTC. It encodes CAISEGFGGASYEQYF.

The rearrangement links TRBV7-2 to TRBJ2-2, with a weak D call TRBD2 (5 bases). V dropped 8 bases and J dropped 1 base, with 8 bases sitting between them. From germline, CDR1 is SGHTA and CDR2 FQGNSA. The CDR3 length is 13 residues. As DNA, the CDR3 is TGTGCCAGCGGCGGGTGGAACACCGGGGAGCTGTTTTTT. This gives the protein CASGGWNTGELFF.

The chain employs TRBV7-9 and TRBJ1-2; TRBD1 matches 9 bases. This CDR3 is 13 amino acids long. V was clipped by 4 bases and J by 8 bases; unmatched bases: 5. CDR1 is SEHNR and CDR2 is FQNEAQ in the germline V gene (reference sequence). CDR3 region: CASSSGQGQGYTF. The CDR3 DNA sequence: TGTGCCAGCAGCTCGGGACAGGGACAGGGCTACACCTTC.

V usage is TRBV21-1 and J usage is TRBJ2-7. TRBV21-1 is recorded as a pseudogene. The CDR3 covers 16 residues. The CDR3 is CASSKAEGGDTYEQYF. In DNA form, the CDR3 reads TGTGCCAGCAGCAAAGCGGAGGGGGGTGATACCTACGAGCAGTACTTC.

This clone was detected only once. The V gene is TRBV29-1, the J gene TRBJ1-4, with 8 nucleotides matching TRBD1. CDR1 is SQVTM, CDR2 ANQGSEA, per germline. Germline trimming cut 4 bases from V and 8 bases from J; bases unmatched to any gene: 6. The CDR3 has 13 amino acids. CDR3 region: CSVGGQVAEKLFF. CDR3 bases: TGCAGCGTTGGGGGACAGGTTGCGGAAAAACTGTTTTTT. The entire variable domain, with the rest obtained from reference TRBV29-1 and TRBJ1-4, is as follows: SAVISQKPSRDICQRGTSLTIQCQVDSQVTMMFWYRQQPGQSLTLIATANQGSEATYESGFVIDKFPISRPNLTFSTLTVSNMSPEDSSIYLCSVGGQVAEKLFFGSGTQLSVL.

The chain carries TRBV27 and TRBJ2-7, with D tentatively TRBD1 (5 bases). CDR3 length: 13 residues. Germline V gene data show CDR1 as MNHEY and CDR2 as SMNVEV (reference sequence). Trimming took 7 bases from V and 1 from J, leaving 11 bases between them. Here the CDR3 DNA reads TGTGCCAGCAATCGCAGGGATTCCTACGAGCAGTACTTC. Its translation is CASNRRDSYEQYF.

The sample holds one count of this clone. The chain employs TRBV6-2 or TRBV6-3 and TRBJ2-7, with TRBD2 identical over 14 bases. The CDR3 is 16 amino acids. V shed 6 bases, J shed 6 bases, and the junction held 10 bases outside the gene matches. Germline CDR1 is MNHEY and CDR2 is SVGEGT. This CDR3 reads CASSIGTSGRRSEQYF. DNA for the CDR3: TGTGCCAGCAGCATCGGGACTAGCGGGAGACGCAGCGAGCAGTACTTC.

The chain couples TRBV7-8 to TRBJ2-7; either TRBD1 or TRBD2 may supply D (5 bases each). The CDR3 has 13 amino acids. Germline V CDR1 and CDR2: SGHVS, FQNEAQ. Trimming cost V 4 bases and J 6 bases, with 13 bases left between them. The CDR3 region has the DNA TGTGCCAGCAGCTACTCGGGGCTCAGCGAGCAGTACTTC. Translating gives CASSYSGLSEQYF.

The chain couples TRBV28 to TRBJ2-7; maybe TRBD1 (5 bases). CDR1 MDHEN and CDR2 SYDVKM come from the germline V gene. Trimming shortened V by 6 bases and J by 4 bases, and 19 bases separated the two germline ends. The CDR3 is 15 residues long. The CDR3, as DNA: TGTGCCAGCAGCCCTACCCGGCAGGGTAGGTACGAGCAGTACTTC. Translation gives CASSPTRQGRYEQYF.

This clone was found once. J is TRBJ2-5 and V is TRBV6-5; TRBD2 agrees at 14 bases. V lost 8 bases and J lost 1; bases outside the gene matches: 3. Looked up from germline, CDR1 is MNHEY and CDR2 is SVGAGI. CDR3 length: 15 amino acids. The CDR3 region is CASGLAGGGQETQYF. CDR3 DNA: TGTGCCAGCGGACTAGCGGGGGGAGGCCAAGAGACCCAGTACTTC.

The chain recombines TRBV11-2 with TRBJ2-3; D is uncertain. This CDR3 has 13 residues. V lost 5 bases to trimming and J lost 7 bases, with 13 bases between them. Germline assignment: CDR1 SGHAT and CDR2 FQNNGV. The CDR3 DNA reads TGTGCCAGCAGCGCTTCCGCCCAGTATACGCAGTATTTT. This translates into CASSASAQYTQYF.

With regard to this clone: This sample also contains other DNA sequences that code for the same CDR3. The V and J genes are TRBV5-1 and TRBJ1-5; maybe TRBD1 (5 bases). Germline V gives CDR1 SGHRS, CDR2 YFSETQ. Trimming stripped 0 bases from V and 0 bases from J, with 7 bases between. The CDR3 contains 15 residues. DNA for the CDR3: TGCGCCAGCAGCTTGGGGGGGTATAGCAATCAGCCCCAGCATTTT. Protein sequence: CASSLGGYSNQPQHF.

The chain links TRBV18 to TRBJ1-2, with no clear D. This CDR3 has 15 amino acids. CDR1 and CDR2 from the germline V gene are KGHSH and LQKENI. Trimming removed 5 bases at V and 7 bases at J, with 20 bases between. The CDR3 coding sequence is TGTGCCAGCTCATCTCCAAGTGAAGGGCGGGCTGGCTACACCTTC. Translation: CASSSPSEGRAGYTF.

The chain carries TRBV7-8 and TRBJ1-5, with D hard to call. Trimming removed 0 bases at V and 1 base at J, with 13 bases between. The germline CDR1 and CDR2 sequences are SGHVS and FQNEAQ. CDR3 length: 17 residues. CDR3 DNA sequence: TGTGCCAGCAGCTTAGCGTTTAGGCGGAAAAGCAATCAGCCCCAGCATTTT. Its translation: CASSLAFRRKSNQPQHF.

J is TRBJ1-1 and V is TRBV6-5; tentatively, D is TRBD1 (6 bases). The length of the CDR3 is 15 residues. Germline V gives CDR1 MNHEY, CDR2 SVGAGI. Trimming stripped 0 bases from V and 1 base from J, with 9 bases between. CDR3 protein: CASSYSAGANTEAFF. CDR3 nucleotides: TGTGCCAGCAGTTACTCAGCGGGGGCGAACACTGAAGCTTTCTTT.

In nucleotides, the CDR3 is TGCGCCAGCAGGGAGGGCAGGAACTATGGCTACACCTTC. Translating it yields CASREGRNYGYTF. The rearrangement uses TRBV5-1 and TRBJ1-2; D unclear. Germline V CDR1 and CDR2: SGHRS, YFSETQ. The CDR3 extends over 13 amino acids. V was clipped by 5 bases and J by 2 bases, with 10 bases between them.

This clone was detected a few times. Within the sample, other DNA sequences also encode this same CDR3. The chain has TRBV5-1 and TRBJ2-7; 7 bases align to TRBD1. After removal of 2 bases from V and 3 bases from J, the junction contained 5 bases not matched to a gene. The CDR3 extends over 14 amino acids. In germline, CDR1 is SGHRS, CDR2 YFSETQ. CDR3 DNA sequence: TGCGCCAGCAGCTTAACAGGGGAAGGCTACGAGCAGTACTTC. It yields the protein CASSLTGEGYEQYF.

The V and J genes are TRBV5-1 and TRBJ2-3; D may be TRBD2 (5 bases). Trimming took 0 bases from V and 8 from J, leaving 10 bases between them. The germline V gene has CDR1 SGHRS and CDR2 YFSETQ. CDR3 length: 13 residues. The CDR3 region is CASSLAVEGTQYF. The DNA of the CDR3 is TGCGCCAGCAGCTTGGCGGTAGAGGGTACGCAGTATTTT.